These T cell receptor beta chains were read from a single sample in a study of control samples from healthy donors and cancer patients. Repertoires were generated with immunoSEQ multiplex PCR, while TCRdb's copy carries only in-frame clones and drops some. The sample has 150,000 to 170,000 clones; about 94% are singletons. Sequenced input: blood. Receptors were obtained from a man in his forties in good health. CDR3s include the opening cysteine and the closing phenylalanine or tryptophan. The order of the fields is D gene, V gene, J gene, clone size, CDR3 protein, CDR3 DNA. D genes are given only for firm matches. The listing skips clone size in some rows; elsewhere it reads once, few, many or a size class.

D: .
V: TRBV9
J: TRBJ2-2
size: once
CDR3: CASSPRGGDRTTGELFF
DNA: TGTGCCAGCAGCCCCCGGGGGGGGGACAGGACCACCGGGGAGCTGTTTTTT

D: .
V: TRBV21-1
J: TRBJ2-7
size: .
CDR3: CASSPRTGTYEQYF
DNA: TGTGCCAGCAGCCCCCGGACAGGGACCTACGAGCAGTACTTC

D: .
V: TRBV9
J: TRBJ1-1
size: .
CDR3: CASSLWDTTFDTEAFF
DNA: TGTGCCAGCAGCTTATGGGACACCACCTTTGACACTGAAGCTTTCTTT

D: .
V: TRBV19
J: TRBJ1-5
size: .
CDR3: CASSIVHFGSNQPQHF
DNA: TGTGCCAGTAGTATAGTACACTTTGGGAGCAATCAGCCCCAGCATTTT

D: .
V: TRBV19
J: TRBJ1-1
size: .
CDR3: CASSFGTYTEAFF
DNA: TGTGCCAGTAGTTTCGGGACTTACACTGAAGCTTTCTTT

D: .
V: TRBV12-5
J: TRBJ2-7
size: .
CDR3: CASGLNPAPEQYF
DNA: TGTGCTAGTGGTTTGAATCCGGCCCCCGAGCAGTACTTC

D: .
V: TRBV6-5
J: TRBJ1-5
size: .
CDR3: CASSYGAYQPQHF
DNA: TGTGCCAGCAGTTACGGGGCCTATCAGCCCCAGCATTTT

D: .
V: TRBV6-4
J: TRBJ2-2
size: .
CDR3: CASTERQDANTGELFF
DNA: TGTGCCAGCACTGAACGACAGGACGCGAACACCGGGGAGCTGTTTTTT

D: .
V: TRBV5-1
J: TRBJ1-1
size: .
CDR3: CASSLTTGTLNTEAFF
DNA: TGCGCCAGCAGCTTGACCACAGGGACTCTGAACACTGAAGCTTTCTTT

D: TRBD2
V: TRBV5-5
J: TRBJ2-1
size: .
CDR3: CASSFSGGSYNEQFF
DNA: TGTGCCAGCAGCTTTAGCGGGGGGTCCTACAATGAGCAGTTCTTC

D: TRBD2
V: TRBV18
J: TRBJ2-3
size: .
CDR3: CASSLGLAGGPTDTQYF
DNA: TGTGCCAGCTCCCTAGGACTAGCGGGGGGGCCGACAGATACGCAGTATTTT

D: TRBD1
V: TRBV9
J: TRBJ1-2
size: .
CDR3: CASSVGQGAYGYTF
DNA: TGTGCCAGCAGCGTAGGTCAGGGGGCGTACGGCTACACCTTC

D: TRBD1
V: TRBV27
J: TRBJ2-1
size: .
CDR3: CASSLDRGPYNEQFF
DNA: TGTGCCAGCAGTTTAGACAGGGGTCCTTACAATGAGCAGTTCTTC

D: .
V: TRBV7-2
J: TRBJ1-1
size: .
CDR3: CASSLALRAGNTEAFF
DNA: TGTGCCAGCAGCTTAGCGCTAAGGGCAGGGAACACTGAAGCTTTCTTT

D: .
V: TRBV15
J: TRBJ1-5
size: .
CDR3: CATSSGNVGSNQPQHF
DNA: TGTGCCACCAGCAGCGGAAATGTGGGGAGCAATCAGCCCCAGCATTTT

D: .
V: TRBV19
J: TRBJ2-6
size: .
CDR3: CASMVSPGAQPGANVLTF
DNA: TGTGCCAGTATGGTTAGTCCGGGGGCGCAGCCTGGGGCCAACGTCCTGACTTTC

D: .
V: TRBV6-5
J: TRBJ1-3
size: .
CDR3: CASSSTSGNTIYF
DNA: TGTGCCAGCAGTTCTACCAGTGGAAACACCATATATTTT

D: TRBD2
V: TRBV27
J: TRBJ2-1
size: .
CDR3: CARSSGTEQFF
DNA: TGTGCCAGGAGTAGCGGGACTGAGCAGTTCTTC

D: .
V: TRBV7-9
J: TRBJ1-1
size: .
CDR3: CASRSYDRFLNTEAFF
DNA: TGTGCCAGCAGGTCCTATGACAGGTTTCTGAACACTGAAGCTTTCTTT

D: TRBD1
V: TRBV7-9
J: TRBJ1-1
size: .
CDR3: CASSRTGNEAFF
DNA: TGTGCCAGCAGCCGGACAGGGAATGAAGCTTTCTTT

D: .
V: TRBV7-9
J: TRBJ1-2
size: .
CDR3: CASSLNEGSSYGYTF
DNA: TGTGCCAGCAGCTTGAATGAGGGGAGCAGCTATGGCTACACCTTC

D: TRBD1
V: TRBV11-2
J: TRBJ2-7
size: .
CDR3: CASSLGGTGSYEQYF
DNA: TGTGCCAGCAGCTTAGGAGGGACAGGGAGTTACGAGCAGTACTTC

D: .
V: TRBV4-2
J: TRBJ1-2
size: .
CDR3: CASSQETANHGYTF
DNA: TGTGCCAGCAGCCAAGAGACGGCCAACCATGGCTACACCTTC

D: TRBD1
V: TRBV3-1/TRBV3-2
J: TRBJ1-1
size: few
CDR3: CASIRTGGLNTEAFF
DNA: TGTGCCAGCATCCGGACAGGGGGCTTGAACACTGAAGCTTTCTTT

D: .
V: TRBV5-4
J: TRBJ2-5
size: .
CDR3: CASSSPPWETQYF
DNA: TGTGCCAGCAGCTCCCCCCCATGGGAGACCCAGTACTTC

D: .
V: TRBV9
J: TRBJ1-2
size: .
CDR3: CASSVVGDGNYGYTF
DNA: TGTGCCAGCAGCGTAGTAGGGGACGGTAACTATGGCTACACCTTC

D: .
V: TRBV2
J: TRBJ1-2
size: .
CDR3: CASSSGIPYGYTF
DNA: TGTGCCAGCAGTTCCGGTATCCCCTATGGCTACACCTTC

D: .
V: TRBV4-2
J: TRBJ1-1
size: once
CDR3: CASSQELPRTEAFF
DNA: TGTGCCAGCAGCCAAGAGCTTCCGCGAACTGAAGCTTTCTTT

D: .
V: TRBV19
J: TRBJ2-7
size: .
CDR3: CASGPGTSYEQYF
DNA: TGTGCCAGCGGCCCGGGGACCTCCTACGAGCAGTACTTC

D: .
V: TRBV7-3
J: TRBJ1-5
size: once
CDR3: CARNKSYLTQHF
DNA: TGTGCCAGAAATAAGAGTTACTTAACCCAGCATTTT

D: .
V: TRBV11-2
J: TRBJ1-2
size: .
CDR3: CASSSDILNGYTF
DNA: TGTGCCAGCAGTTCAGACATTCTAAATGGCTACACCTTC

D: .
V: TRBV5-5
J: TRBJ1-2
size: .
CDR3: CASSFSNYGYTF
DNA: TGTGCCAGCAGCTTTAGCAACTATGGCTACACCTTC

D: .
V: TRBV5-1
J: TRBJ1-3
size: .
CDR3: CASRPGDNSGNTIYF
DNA: TGCGCCAGCCGCCCCGGGGACAACTCTGGAAACACCATATATTTT

D: .
V: TRBV5-1
J: TRBJ1-1
size: .
CDR3: CASSWDLNTEAFF
DNA: TGCGCCAGCAGCTGGGATTTGAACACTGAAGCTTTCTTT

D: .
V: TRBV3-1/TRBV3-2
J: TRBJ2-7
size: .
CDR3: CASSQNYEQYF
DNA: TGTGCCAGCAGCCAAAACTACGAGCAGTACTTC

D: .
V: TRBV2
J: TRBJ1-1
size: .
CDR3: CASRQLLMNTEAFF
DNA: TGTGCCAGCCGCCAGTTATTAATGAACACTGAAGCTTTCTTT

D: .
V: TRBV6-1
J: TRBJ2-3
size: few
CDR3: CASSEYLGPRAQYF
DNA: TGTGCCAGCAGTGAATATTTGGGGCCCCGAGCGCAGTATTTT

D: TRBD1
V: TRBV5-6
J: TRBJ1-2
size: .
CDR3: CATEDRDVNYGYTF
DNA: TGTGCCACCGAAGACAGGGACGTAAACTATGGCTACACCTTC

D: TRBD1
V: TRBV6-5
J: TRBJ2-2
size: .
CDR3: CASSYSWTGVTGELFF
DNA: TGTGCCAGCAGTTATTCCTGGACAGGGGTCACCGGGGAGCTGTTTTTT

D: TRBD1
V: TRBV3-1/TRBV3-2
J: TRBJ1-4
size: .
CDR3: CASSQEQGRSLNEKLFF
DNA: TGTGCCAGCAGCCAAGAACAGGGGAGGTCCCTTAATGAAAAACTGTTTTTT

D: .
V: TRBV7-9
J: TRBJ1-2
size: .
CDR3: CASSSRVGDGYTF
DNA: TGTGCCAGCAGCTCCCGCGTGGGGGATGGCTACACCTTC

D: .
V: TRBV4-3
J: TRBJ1-1
size: .
CDR3: CASRYSGVHTEAFF
DNA: TGCGCCAGCCGCTACTCAGGGGTCCACACTGAAGCTTTCTTT

D: TRBD2
V: TRBV28
J: TRBJ2-7
size: .
CDR3: CASGPAGLAGHEQYF
DNA: TGTGCCAGCGGCCCAGCGGGACTAGCGGGGCACGAGCAGTACTTC

D: TRBD1
V: TRBV6-2/TRBV6-3
J: TRBJ1-1
size: .
CDR3: CASSYSPTGTGGAFF
DNA: TGTGCCAGCAGTTACTCACCGACAGGGACCGGTGGAGCTTTCTTT

D: .
V: TRBV6-5
J: TRBJ1-2
size: .
CDR3: CASSGEVDGYTF
DNA: TGTGCCAGCTCCGGGGAGGTGGATGGCTACACCTTC

D: .
V: TRBV5-1
J: TRBJ2-7
size: .
CDR3: CASSLGTENYEQYF
DNA: TGCGCCAGCAGCTTGGGGACCGAGAATTACGAGCAGTACTTC

D: .
V: TRBV2
J: TRBJ2-1
size: .
CDR3: CASSIQGTSRGEQFF
DNA: TGTGCCAGCAGTATACAGGGAACTAGCAGAGGTGAGCAGTTCTTC

D: TRBD1
V: TRBV4-1
J: TRBJ2-5
size: .
CDR3: CASSRGPQGPEETQYF
DNA: TGCGCCAGCAGCCGAGGGCCACAGGGGCCCGAAGAGACCCAGTACTTC

D: .
V: TRBV28
J: TRBJ1-2
size: once
CDR3: CASSFPRGYTF
DNA: TGTGCCAGCAGTTTTCCGCGGGGCTACACCTTC

D: .
V: TRBV20-1
J: TRBJ2-3
size: .
CDR3: CSATVSDTQYF
DNA: TGCAGTGCTACCGTTTCGGATACGCAGTATTTT

D: .
V: TRBV7-9
J: TRBJ2-7
size: .
CDR3: CASSLVGGQKEEQYF
DNA: TGTGCCAGCAGCTTAGTCGGTGGGCAGAAGGAGGAGCAGTACTTC

D: .
V: TRBV19
J: TRBJ1-5
size: .
CDR3: CASSIPRRAVDNQPQHF
DNA: TGTGCCAGTAGTATACCCCGCAGGGCAGTGGACAATCAGCCCCAGCATTTT

D: .
V: TRBV6-6
J: TRBJ2-7
size: .
CDR3: CASSWQGNPYEQYF
DNA: TGTGCCAGCAGTTGGCAGGGGAATCCCTACGAGCAGTACTTC

D: .
V: TRBV11-2
J: TRBJ1-1
size: .
CDR3: CASSLGDGFTEAFF
DNA: TGTGCCAGCAGCTTAGGGGACGGGTTCACTGAAGCTTTCTTT

D: .
V: TRBV28
J: TRBJ2-7
size: .
CDR3: CASSSTPTYEQYF
DNA: TGTGCCAGCAGTTCCACTCCAACCTACGAGCAGTACTTC